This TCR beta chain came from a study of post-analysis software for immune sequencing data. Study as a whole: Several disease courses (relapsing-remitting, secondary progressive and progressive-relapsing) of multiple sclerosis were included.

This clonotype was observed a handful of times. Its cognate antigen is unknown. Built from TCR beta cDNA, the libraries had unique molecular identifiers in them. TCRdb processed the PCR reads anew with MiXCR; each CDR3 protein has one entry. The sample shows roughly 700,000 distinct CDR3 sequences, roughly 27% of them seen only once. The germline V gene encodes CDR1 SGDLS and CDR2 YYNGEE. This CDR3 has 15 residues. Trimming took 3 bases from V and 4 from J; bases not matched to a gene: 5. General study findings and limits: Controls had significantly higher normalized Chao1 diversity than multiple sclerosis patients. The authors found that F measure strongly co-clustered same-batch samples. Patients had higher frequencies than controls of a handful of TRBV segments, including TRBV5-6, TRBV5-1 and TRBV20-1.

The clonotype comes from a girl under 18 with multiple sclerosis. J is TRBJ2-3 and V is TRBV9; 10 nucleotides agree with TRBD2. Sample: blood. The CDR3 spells CASSGGLAEADTQYF. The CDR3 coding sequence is TGTGCCAGCAGCGGCGGACTAGCGGAGGCAGATACGCAGTATTTT. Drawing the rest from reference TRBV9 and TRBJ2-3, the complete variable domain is DSGVTQTPKHLITATGQRVTLRCSPRSGDLSVYWYQQSLDQGLQFLIQYYNGEERAKGNILERFSAQQFPDLHSELNLSSLELGDSALYFCASSGGLAEADTQYFGPGTRLTVL.